The 32 T cell receptor beta chains given below trace back to one sample, sequenced in a study of radiotherapy plus CTLA-4 blockade in lung cancer. The assay was immunoSEQ multiplex PCR, and TCRdb's table has in-frame clones only and misses some. The data hold around 82,000 clones, with 60% to 85% observed a single time. The specimen comprised peripheral blood, sampled from a patient treated with radiotherapy plus ipilimumab. These receptors came from a human donor with non-small cell lung cancer whose response to radiotherapy plus ipilimumab could not be evaluated. Some clones in this sample may be carry-over from other donors' samples.

The J gene is TRBJ1-2, the V gene TRBV2; a possible D gene is TRBD1 (5 bases). Germline V CDR1 and CDR2: SNHLY, FYNNEI. The CDR3 length is 16 residues. The V end was cut by 7 bases, the J end by 3 bases, with 21 bases between. CDR3 loop: CASIPALVRAHYGYTF. DNA for the CDR3: TGTGCCAGCATACCCGCCCTAGTCAGGGCTCACTATGGCTACACCTTC.

This clone appeared once. The chain employs TRBV9 and TRBJ2-2, with a weak D call TRBD1 (6 bases). In germline, CDR1 is SGDLS, CDR2 YYNGEE. This CDR3 region has 15 residues. V lost 4 bases and J lost 0, with 10 bases in between. CDR3 residues: CASSRTVTNTGELFF. For the CDR3, the DNA is TGTGCCAGCAGCAGGACAGTTACGAACACCGGGGAGCTGTTTTTT.

The V gene is TRBV27, the J gene TRBJ1-2; D not resolved. The CDR3 has 16 amino acids. V was clipped by 8 bases and J by 1 base, with 20 bases between them. From germline, CDR1 is MNHEY and CDR2 SMNVEV (reference sequence). The CDR3 nucleotides are TGTGCCAGCTTTCGGGGAGAGAACAAACATAACTATGGCTACACCTTC. It is translated as CASFRGENKHNYGYTF.

This chain connects TRBV6-4 to TRBJ2-3; the match to TRBD2 covers 7 bases. The ends lost 5 bases at V and 5 bases at J; junction bases unmatched: 4. CDR1 MRHNA and CDR2 SNTAGT come from the germline V gene. CDR3 length: 13 amino acids. In nucleotides, the CDR3 is TGTGCCAGCAGTTTGACTAGCCGAGATACGCAGTATTTT. Protein: CASSLTSRDTQYF.

The V call is TRBV19, the J call TRBJ2-1, with 7 positions matching TRBD1. V lost 5 bases to trimming and J lost 6 bases; unmatched junction nucleotides: 4. Germline V CDR1 and CDR2: LNHDA, SQIVND (reference sequence). This CDR3 is 13 amino acids long. The DNA of the CDR3 is TGTGCCAGTAGTCTCGGGACAGCCAATGAGCAGTTCTTC. It encodes CASSLGTANEQFF.

The chain links TRBV28 to TRBJ2-3, with 8 bases that match TRBD2. The CDR3 runs 16 residues. V dropped 2 bases and J dropped 8; count of bases not matched to a gene: 12. Per the germline V gene, CDR1 is MDHEN and CDR2 is SYDVKM. The CDR3 is CASSLGDSSGGSTQYF. CDR3 DNA sequence: TGTGCCAGCAGTTTAGGGGACTCCTCGGGGGGGAGTACGCAGTATTTT.

The chain uses TRBV2 and TRBJ1-6; 8 nucleotides align to TRBD1. With V trimmed by 2 bases and J by 7 bases, 7 bases remained unmatched. This CDR3 contains 16 residues. Germline lookup yields CDR1 SNHLY and CDR2 FYNNEI. CDR3 bases: TGTGCCAGCAGTGAAACGTGGAGACAGGGGAATTCACCCCTCCACTTT. Translated, it gives CASSETWRQGNSPLHF. The full variable domain, its missing parts supplied by reference TRBV2 and TRBJ1-6, is EPEVTQTPSHQVTQMGQEVILRCVPISNHLYFYWYRQILGQKVEFLVSFYNNEISEKSEIFDDQFSVERPDGSNFTLKIRSTKLEDSAMYFCASSETWRQGNSPLHFGNGTRLTVT.

Regarding this clone: Compared with germline, one end of the junction differs, possibly owing to a read error. The same CDR3 also results from other DNA sequences found in this sample. This sequence joins TRBV9 and TRBJ1-3, with a weak D call TRBD1 (6 bases). CDR1 is SGDLS and CDR2 is YYNGEE in the germline V gene. The CDR3 consists of 14 residues. CDR3 in amino acids: CASSVGGAGNTIYF. The CDR3 DNA follows: TGCGCCAGCAGCGTAGGGGGGGCTGGAAACACCATATATTTT.

The chain joins TRBV6-1 to TRBJ1-5; 8 bases align to TRBD1. This CDR3 spans 15 amino acids. With V trimmed by 7 bases and J by 3 bases, 8 bases remained unmatched. CDR1 and CDR2 (germline): MNHNS, SASEGT. As DNA, the CDR3 is TGTGCCAGCAACCCAGACAGGGGACACAATCAGCCCCAGCATTTT. Encoded protein: CASNPDRGHNQPQHF.

The chain recombines TRBV7-2 with TRBJ2-2, with no clear D. Trimming pared 5 bases from V and 5 bases from J, leaving 12 bases between. Germline lookup yields CDR1 SGHTA and CDR2 FQGNSA. This CDR3 has 14 amino acids. The CDR3 DNA sequence: TGTGCCAGCAGCCCCCGCTTCAGAACCGGGGAGCTGTTTTTT. Residues: CASSPRFRTGELFF.

The V call is TRBV28, the J call TRBJ1-2, with 9 bases lining up with TRBD1. Germline CDR1 is MDHEN and CDR2 is SYDVKM. The CDR3 length is 14 residues. V lost 6 bases to trimming and J lost 1 base; unmatched junction nucleotides: 3. CDR3 residues: CASSSGQGNYGYTF. The CDR3 DNA sequence: TGTGCCAGCAGCTCGGGACAGGGTAACTATGGCTACACCTTC.

The rearrangement links TRBV7-2 to TRBJ2-7; 12 nucleotides align to TRBD1. The CDR3 extends over 14 amino acids. V lost 5 bases to trimming and J lost 6 bases; unmatched junction nucleotides: 5. Germline V lookup: CDR1 SGHTA, CDR2 FQGNSA. CDR3: CASSPRDRGREQYF. CDR3 nucleotide sequence: TGTGCCAGCAGCCCTAGGGACAGGGGGCGCGAGCAGTACTTC.

This clone was seen only a few times. V usage is TRBV29-1 and J usage is TRBJ2-1; D gene uncertain. V dropped 7 bases and J dropped 0 bases, with 13 bases sitting between them. The CDR3 runs to 14 residues. Germline CDR1 reads SQVTM; CDR2 reads ANQGSEA. DNA for the CDR3: TGCAGCGCCCTGTCAGGTAGCTCCTACAATGAGCAGTTCTTC. This gives the protein CSALSGSSYNEQFF.

The genes are TRBV4-1 and TRBJ2-1; possible D gene TRBD2, 5 bases. The CDR3 length is 14 residues. Germline assignment: CDR1 MGHRA and CDR2 YSYEKL. With 0 bases removed from V and 8 bases from J, the gap between germline ends came to 11 bases. The CDR3 DNA sequence: TGCGCCAGCAGCCAAGAGGGAGTCACCCATGAGCAGTTCTTC. Translated: CASSQEGVTHEQFF.

This chain links TRBV2 with TRBJ1-4; D remains ambiguous. Germline CDR1 is SNHLY and CDR2 is FYNNEI. This CDR3 is 12 amino acids long. Between the trimmed V and J ends, which lost 5 bases and 8 bases, there was a span of 9 bases. CDR3 in DNA: TGTGCCAGCAGTTACACAAAAGAAAAACTGTTTTTT. Protein: CASSYTKEKLFF.

The chain employs TRBV28 and TRBJ1-5, with TRBD1 matching over 7 bases. Germline-derived CDR1 and CDR2 are MDHEN and SYDVKM. The CDR3 has 15 amino acids. J gave up 0 bases and V 5 bases, and 4 bases lay outside the gene matches. The CDR3 here is CASSPTGVSNQPQHF. CDR3 DNA sequence: TGTGCCAGCAGTCCTACAGGGGTTAGCAATCAGCCCCAGCATTTT. Full variable domain (remainder filled in from reference TRBV28 and TRBJ1-5): DVKVTQSSRYLVKRTGEKVFLECVQDMDHENMFWYRQDPGLGLRLIYFSYDVKMKEKGDIPEGYSVSREKKERFSLILESASTNQTSMYLCASSPTGVSNQPQHFGDGTRLSIL.

This clone was detected a few times. This sequence joins TRBV15 and TRBJ2-3, with 9 bases fitting TRBD2. The CDR3 totals 15 residues. Losses at the gene ends were 1 base for V and 1 base for J; bases not matched to a gene: 0. The germline V gene encodes CDR1 LNHNV and CDR2 YYDKDF (reference sequence). CDR3 nucleotides: TGTGCCACCAGCAGAGGGACTAGCGGCACAGATACGCAGTATTTT. It translates to CATSRGTSGTDTQYF.

This clone was detected a few times. The chain couples TRBV14 to TRBJ1-2, with 7 bases lining up with TRBD1. This CDR3 spans 13 amino acids. CDR1 SGHDN and CDR2 FVKESK come from the germline V gene. Germline trimming cut 6 bases from V and 6 bases from J; bases unmatched to any gene: 7. In DNA, the CDR3 is TGTGCCAGCAGTCCAAGAGGGACAGATGGCTACACCTTC. It translates to CASSPRGTDGYTF.

This chain links TRBV5-1 with TRBJ1-2; no definite D call. CDR1 SGHRS and CDR2 YFSETQ come from the germline V gene. The CDR3 covers 18 residues. Trimming took off 0 bases at V and 0 bases at J, with 18 bases between the two ends. CDR3 sequence: CASSLGSVRGIANYGYTF. CDR3 DNA sequence: TGCGCCAGCAGCTTGGGATCGGTGAGAGGGATAGCTAACTATGGCTACACCTTC.

V and J are TRBV6-1 and TRBJ1-6; 12 bases map to TRBD1. The CDR3 is 17 amino acids. The germline V gene encodes CDR1 MNHNS and CDR2 SASEGT. V was clipped by 1 base and J by 10 bases; unmatched bases: 8. This chain's CDR3 is CASSEERGGTGGSPLHF. The CDR3 DNA reads as TGTGCCAGCAGTGAAGAGAGGGGCGGGACAGGGGGCTCACCCCTCCACTTT.

The chain employs TRBV5-1 and TRBJ1-4, with 7 nucleotides matching TRBD1. The ends lost 4 bases at V and 10 bases at J; junction bases unmatched: 10. The CDR3 length is 14 residues. Germline V lookup: CDR1 SGHRS, CDR2 YFSETQ. The CDR3, as DNA: TGCGCCAGCAGCGACGGGACGACAGGGACAAAACTGTTTTTT. It codes for CASSDGTTGTKLFF.

This clone was found a few times. The V call is TRBV15, the J call TRBJ2-5; D is unclear. The V and J ends lost 0 bases and 2 bases respectively, with 7 bases between them. The CDR3 totals 14 residues. Germline V gene lookup returns CDR1 LNHNV and CDR2 YYDKDF (reference sequence). The CDR3 nucleotides are TGTGCCACCAGCAGAGATTACATTCAAGAGACCCAGTACTTC. Translation gives CATSRDYIQETQYF.

This chain links TRBV6-5 with TRBJ2-5, with 10 bases aligning to TRBD2. The V segment lost 4 bases and the J segment 2 bases; nucleotides outside the gene matches: 4. The CDR3 contains 15 residues. Per germline, CDR1 MNHEY and CDR2 SVGAGI. The CDR3 region has the DNA TGTGCCAGCAGTTTCTCTAGCGGGGGTCAAGAGACCCAGTACTTC. Protein: CASSFSSGGQETQYF.

The V call is TRBV30, the J call TRBJ1-5, with 10 bases that match TRBD1. The CDR3 is made up of 13 amino acids. The trim removed 5 bases at V and 2 bases at J, leaving 0 bases unmatched. Germline lookup yields CDR1 GTSNPN and CDR2 SVGIG (reference sequence). The CDR3 region has the DNA TGTGCCTGGGGGACAGGGGGCAATCAGCCCCAGCATTTT. Protein: CAWGTGGNQPQHF.

This chain links TRBV9 with TRBJ1-5, with D possibly TRBD1 on 5 matching bases. Germline V gives CDR1 SGDLS, CDR2 YYNGEE. Trimming cost V 4 bases and J 0 bases, with 11 bases left between them. CDR3 length equals 15 residues. The CDR3, as DNA: TGTGCCAGCAGCACTCGCAGGGATAGCAATCAGCCCCAGCATTTT. Protein product: CASSTRRDSNQPQHF.

The chain employs TRBV6-5 and TRBJ1-2; the D is unclear. V was pared by 7 bases and J by 2 bases, with 8 bases between. Germline-derived CDR1 and CDR2 are MNHEY and SVGAGI. CDR3 length: 12 residues. Here the CDR3 reads CASTDWNYGYTF. The CDR3 nucleotides are TGTGCCAGCACCGACTGGAACTATGGCTACACCTTC.

The chain employs TRBV2 and TRBJ2-2; D might be TRBD1 (6 bases). The germline V gene has CDR1 SNHLY and CDR2 FYNNEI. V was trimmed by 8 bases and J by 6 bases, leaving 16 bases between them. The CDR3 sequence is 14 residues long. CDR3 region: CASGSNREPGELFF. The CDR3 DNA reads TGTGCCAGCGGATCCAACAGGGAACCCGGGGAGCTGTTTTTT.

The V gene is TRBV29-1, the J gene TRBJ2-5; weak D call: TRBD2 (5 bases). CDR1 and CDR2 from the germline V gene are SQVTM and ANQGSEA. The CDR3 has 11 residues. CDR3 sequence reads: CTGGIQETQYF. As DNA, the CDR3 is TGCACCGGAGGCATCCAAGAGACCCAGTACTTC.

The rearrangement uses TRBV27 and TRBJ1-5; D gene uncertain. The CDR3 has 14 amino acids. V gave up 6 bases and J gave up 1 base, with 10 bases separating them. Germline V gene data show CDR1 as MNHEY and CDR2 as SMNVEV (reference sequence). DNA for the CDR3: TGTGCCAGCAGATCCCCGGGAAGCAATCAGCCCCAGCATTTT. This gives the protein CASRSPGSNQPQHF.

This clone is a singleton in its sample. The J gene is TRBJ1-6, the V gene TRBV6-1; D might be TRBD1 (6 bases). Germline V gene lookup returns CDR1 MNHNS and CDR2 SASEGT. The CDR3 length is 17 residues. V was clipped by 2 bases and J by 0 bases, with 11 bases between them. The CDR3 sequence is CASSEHLGGSYNSPLHF. DNA of the CDR3: TGTGCCAGCAGTGAACATTTAGGGGGCTCCTATAATTCACCCCTCCACTTT.

To note about this clone: This specimen includes other DNA sequences encoding the same CDR3. V is TRBV28 and J is TRBJ1-5; D ambiguous. The V end was cut by 5 bases, the J end by 4 bases, with 3 bases between. CDR3 length equals 11 residues. From germline, CDR1 is MDHEN and CDR2 SYDVKM. CDR3 bases: TGTGCCAGCAGTCTTAATCAGCCCCAGCATTTT. This sequence encodes CASSLNQPQHF.

This clone has a handful of counts. The chain recombines TRBV10-3 with TRBJ2-2; D may be TRBD2 (5 bases). The CDR3 contains 13 residues. Germline V gives CDR1 ENHRY, CDR2 SYGVKD. Trimming took off 5 bases at V and 6 bases at J, with 10 bases between the two ends. The CDR3 DNA sequence: TGTGCCATCAGTTACCGGGAACCCGGGGAGCTGTTTTTT. It encodes CAISYREPGELFF.